This record concerns one TCR beta chain sequence. Before being chosen for sequencing, patients had shown CD8+CD57+ cell expansion by flow cytometry. Profiling that covered TCR beta VDJ and CDR3 relied on genomic DNA as its template. TCRdb re-called the reads with MiXCR, one entry per CDR3 protein. The sample records under 200,000 distinct CDR3 sequences, 71% being singletons. This specimen belongs to a study of CD8+CD57+ T cells in acquired aplastic anemia. V dropped 3 bases and J dropped 0 bases, with 6 bases sitting between them. This CDR3 spans 14 amino acids. Germline assignment: CDR1 SNHLY and CDR2 FYNNEI.

The sequenced sample was sorted CD4+, CD8+, or CD8+CD57+ T cells (not recorded which) from PBMCs. The source is a human donor with aplastic anemia. The chain uses TRBV2 and TRBJ1-5; D unclear. As DNA, the CDR3 is TGTGCCAGCAGTGATCTGAATAGCAATCAGCCCCAGCATTTT. Its protein is CASSDLNSNQPQHF.